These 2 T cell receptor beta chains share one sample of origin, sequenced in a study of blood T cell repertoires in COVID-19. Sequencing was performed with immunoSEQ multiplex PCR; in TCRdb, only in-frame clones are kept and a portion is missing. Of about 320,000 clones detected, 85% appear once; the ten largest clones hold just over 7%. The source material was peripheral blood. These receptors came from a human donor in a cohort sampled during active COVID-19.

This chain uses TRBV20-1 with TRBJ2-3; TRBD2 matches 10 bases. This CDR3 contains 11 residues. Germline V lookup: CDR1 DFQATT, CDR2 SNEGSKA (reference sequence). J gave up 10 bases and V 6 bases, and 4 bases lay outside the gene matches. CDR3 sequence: CSARTSGAQYF. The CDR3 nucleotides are TGCAGTGCCAGAACTAGCGGGGCGCAGTATTTT.

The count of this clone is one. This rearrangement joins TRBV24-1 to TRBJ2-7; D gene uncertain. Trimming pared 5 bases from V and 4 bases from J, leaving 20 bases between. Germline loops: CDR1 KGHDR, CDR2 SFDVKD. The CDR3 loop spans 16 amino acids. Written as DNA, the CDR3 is TGTGCCACCAGTGCCTCGAGAGACACCCCCTATTACGAGCAGTACTTC. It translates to CATSASRDTPYYEQYF.